The following is a T cell receptor beta chain sequence with its context. The CDR3 covers 13 residues. Germline-derived CDR1 and CDR2 are LGHDT and YNNKEL (reference sequence). The ends lost 4 bases at V and 5 bases at J; junction bases unmatched: 3. Recruitment covered about two dozen US areas and drew participants whose ages spanned about 18 to 89 years. Allocation to cohorts depended on clinical history reported by the participants. This record comes from a study of blood T cell repertoires in COVID-19. Profiled with immunoSEQ multiplex PCR; TCRdb holds only in-frame clones, not every one. Among more than 150,000 clones, roughly 87% were seen once, and the ten largest hold 7% to 7.5%.

Sequencing input: PBMCs or T cells enriched from blood (not recorded which). This clonotype was sampled from a woman in her forties or fifties who had recovered from COVID-19. The chain joins TRBV3-1 (or the pseudogene TRBV3-2) to TRBJ2-3; 7 bases are a match to TRBD2. The CDR3 is CASSRDYKDTQYF. The DNA for the CDR3 is TGTGCCAGCAGCCGGGACTATAAAGATACGCAGTATTTT.